Reported below is one T cell receptor beta chain. Antigen specificity is unknown. With 60 Vbeta and 13 Jbeta primers, the PCR was carried out. In the original processing: In a later analysis, some 80 million unique TCR beta chains included roughly 11 million shared by two or more donors. The method was immunoSEQ multiplex PCR; TCRdb's version includes in-frame clones alone and lacks a portion of them. D and trimming come from the DNA, and the V and J calls and clone size come from that table. The table records hundreds of thousands of clones, just under 80% of them present only once. The sample originates from a study of cytomegalovirus exposure and HLA in healthy donors. General study findings and limits: Researchers reported in a later analysis that common viral pathogens appeared linked to several top clusters. The study reported that TCR beta sequences accurately predicted HLA-A and HLA-B alleles in most subjects.

This sequence was found in a boy aged 5-17 years in good health and CMV-seronegative. The sequencing sample was made of PBMCs.

This chain's CDR3 is CASSPRDRGPEQFF. The CDR3 DNA follows: TGTGCCAGCAGTCCCCGGGACAGGGGCCCAGAGCAGTTCTTC. The chain has TRBV25-1 and TRBJ2-1, with TRBD1 matching over 10 bases. Germline V gives CDR1 MGHDK, CDR2 SYGVNS. V lost 5 bases to trimming and J lost 10 bases; unmatched junction nucleotides: 8. There are 14 residues in the CDR3.